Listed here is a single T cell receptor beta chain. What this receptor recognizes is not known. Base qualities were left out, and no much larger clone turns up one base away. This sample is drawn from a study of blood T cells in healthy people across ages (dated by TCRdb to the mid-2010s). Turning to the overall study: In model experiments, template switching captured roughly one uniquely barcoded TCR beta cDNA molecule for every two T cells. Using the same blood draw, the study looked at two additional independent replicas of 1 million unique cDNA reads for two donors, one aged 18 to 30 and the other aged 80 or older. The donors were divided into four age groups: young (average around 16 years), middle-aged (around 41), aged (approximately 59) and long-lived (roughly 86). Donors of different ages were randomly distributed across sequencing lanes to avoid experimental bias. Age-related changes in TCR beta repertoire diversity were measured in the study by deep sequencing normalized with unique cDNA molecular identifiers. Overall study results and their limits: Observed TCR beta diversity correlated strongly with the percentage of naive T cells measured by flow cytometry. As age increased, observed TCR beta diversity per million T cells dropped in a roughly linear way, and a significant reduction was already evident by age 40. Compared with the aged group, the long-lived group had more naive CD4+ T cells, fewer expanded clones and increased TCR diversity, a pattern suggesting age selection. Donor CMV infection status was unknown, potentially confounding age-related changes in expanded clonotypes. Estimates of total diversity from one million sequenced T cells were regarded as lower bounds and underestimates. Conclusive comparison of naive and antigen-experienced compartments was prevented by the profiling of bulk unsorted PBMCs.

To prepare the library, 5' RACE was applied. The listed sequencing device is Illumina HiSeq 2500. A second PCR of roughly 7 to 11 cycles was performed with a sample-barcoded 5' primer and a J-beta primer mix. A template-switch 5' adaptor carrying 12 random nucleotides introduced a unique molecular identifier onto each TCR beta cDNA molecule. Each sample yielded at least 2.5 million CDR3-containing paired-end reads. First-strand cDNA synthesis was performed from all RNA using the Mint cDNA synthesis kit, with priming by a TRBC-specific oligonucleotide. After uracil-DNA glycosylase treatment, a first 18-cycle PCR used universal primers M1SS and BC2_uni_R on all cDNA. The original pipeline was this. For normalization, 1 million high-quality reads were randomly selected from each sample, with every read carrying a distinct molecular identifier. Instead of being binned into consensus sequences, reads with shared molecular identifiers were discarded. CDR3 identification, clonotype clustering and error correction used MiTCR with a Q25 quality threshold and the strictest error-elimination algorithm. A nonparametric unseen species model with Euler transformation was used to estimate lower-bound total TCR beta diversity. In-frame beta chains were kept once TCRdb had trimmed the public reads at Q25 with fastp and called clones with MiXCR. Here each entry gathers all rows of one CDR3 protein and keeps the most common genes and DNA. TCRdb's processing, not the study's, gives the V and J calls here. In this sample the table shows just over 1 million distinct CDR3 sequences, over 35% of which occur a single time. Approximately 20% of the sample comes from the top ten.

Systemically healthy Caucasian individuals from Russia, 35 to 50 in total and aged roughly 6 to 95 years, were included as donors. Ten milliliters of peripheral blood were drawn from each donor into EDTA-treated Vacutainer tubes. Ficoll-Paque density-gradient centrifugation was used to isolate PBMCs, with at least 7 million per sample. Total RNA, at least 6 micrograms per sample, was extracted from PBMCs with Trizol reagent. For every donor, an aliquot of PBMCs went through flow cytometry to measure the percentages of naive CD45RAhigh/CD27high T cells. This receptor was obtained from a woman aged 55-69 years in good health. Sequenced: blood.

The CDR3 reads CSAMQDPNYGYTF. The bases are TGCAGTGCTATGCAGGACCCTAACTATGGCTACACCTTC. The V and J segments used are TRBV20-1 and TRBJ1-2; there is no confident call for the D gene. Trimming costs V 4 bases and J 0 bases, and their ends lie 9 bases apart. CDR1 and CDR2 are read off the germline V gene (reference sequence) as DFQATT and SNEGSKA. The CDR3 starts with the cysteine, ends with the phenylalanine, and has 13 residues. Only CDR3 DNA remains: 39 bases, in frame from the first base.